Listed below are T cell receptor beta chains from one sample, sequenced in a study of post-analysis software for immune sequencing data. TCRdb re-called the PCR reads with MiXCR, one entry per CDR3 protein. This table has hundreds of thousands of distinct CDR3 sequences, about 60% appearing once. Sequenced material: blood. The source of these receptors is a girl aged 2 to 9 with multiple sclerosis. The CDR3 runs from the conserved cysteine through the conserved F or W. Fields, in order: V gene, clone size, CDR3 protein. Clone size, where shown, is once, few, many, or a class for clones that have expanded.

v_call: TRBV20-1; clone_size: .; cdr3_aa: CSAREAASGWERRRQFF
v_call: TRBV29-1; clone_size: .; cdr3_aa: CSATGTGKDYGYTF
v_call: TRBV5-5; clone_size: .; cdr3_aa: CASSGLRLGTPLHF
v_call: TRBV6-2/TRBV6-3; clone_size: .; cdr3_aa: CASSSGQISNQSQHF
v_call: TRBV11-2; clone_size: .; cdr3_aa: CASSIRTGGLEQYF
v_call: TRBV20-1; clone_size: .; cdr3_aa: CSGEEGGRTDTQYF
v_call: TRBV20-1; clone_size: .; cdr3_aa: CSAGLAAVMETQYF
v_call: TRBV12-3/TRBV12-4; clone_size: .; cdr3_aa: CASSPGPRGAKNIQYF
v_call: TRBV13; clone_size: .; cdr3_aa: CASRRAGENEQFF
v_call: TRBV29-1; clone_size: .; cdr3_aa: CSVGSSEGGYTF
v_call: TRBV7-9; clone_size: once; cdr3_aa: CACSLARRTGGVYNEQFF
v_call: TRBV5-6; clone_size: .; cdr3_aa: CASSALELRQASTDTQYF
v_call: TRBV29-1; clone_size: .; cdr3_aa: CSGASGTSSYEQYF
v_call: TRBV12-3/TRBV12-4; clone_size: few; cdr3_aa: CASRGLDYNSPLHF
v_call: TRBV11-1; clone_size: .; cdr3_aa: CASSLDWAEQETQYF
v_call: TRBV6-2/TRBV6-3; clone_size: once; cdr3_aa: CASSYSRGSEAFF
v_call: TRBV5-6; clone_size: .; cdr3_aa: CASSLESAGYQETQYF
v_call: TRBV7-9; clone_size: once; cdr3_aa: CASSPPHRGGETQYF
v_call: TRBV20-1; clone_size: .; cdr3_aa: CSATEDRGVEKLFF
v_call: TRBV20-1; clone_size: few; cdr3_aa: CSAPTLQTGARTDTQYF
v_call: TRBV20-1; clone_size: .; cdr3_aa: CSASKVSDGFSARDTQYF
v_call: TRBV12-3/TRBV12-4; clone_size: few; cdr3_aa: CASRMGYNEKLFF
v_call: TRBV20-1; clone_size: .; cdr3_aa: CSARLGLYDSYNEQFF
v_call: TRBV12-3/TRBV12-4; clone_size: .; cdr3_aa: CASRGFRTSGGSSYNEQFF
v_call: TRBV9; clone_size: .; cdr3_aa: CASSVGALSGANVLTF
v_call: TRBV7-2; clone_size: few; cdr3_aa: CASSLKLPLETQYF
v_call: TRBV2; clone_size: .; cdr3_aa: CASSVHEEGEQYF
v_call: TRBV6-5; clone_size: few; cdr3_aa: CASSHGGEQFF
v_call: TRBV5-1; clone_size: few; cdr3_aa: CASSWSGRSGRREQFF
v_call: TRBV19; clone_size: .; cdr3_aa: CASSKQVQETQYF
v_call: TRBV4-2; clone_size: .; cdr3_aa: CASSQERTDYREAFF
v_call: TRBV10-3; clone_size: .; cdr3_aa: CAISESGQGAAGELFF
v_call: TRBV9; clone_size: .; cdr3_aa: CASSVGGDGYTF
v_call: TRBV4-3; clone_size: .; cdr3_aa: CASSQGAPLTDTQYF
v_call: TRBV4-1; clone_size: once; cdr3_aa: CASSPIPGFSYEQYF
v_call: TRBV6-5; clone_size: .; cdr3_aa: CASSYPGLDQFF
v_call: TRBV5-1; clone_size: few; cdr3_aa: CASSLDHGDYGYTF
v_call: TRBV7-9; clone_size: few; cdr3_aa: CASTLDDYEQYF
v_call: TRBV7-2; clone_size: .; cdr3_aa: CASSAIHQETQYF
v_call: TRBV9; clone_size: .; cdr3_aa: CASSPPARGSTEAFF
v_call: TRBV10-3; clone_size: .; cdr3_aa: CAIRTTGENTEAFF
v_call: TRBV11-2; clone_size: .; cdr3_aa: CASSFGGEKETQYF
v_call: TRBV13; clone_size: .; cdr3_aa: CASRSYPNEQFF
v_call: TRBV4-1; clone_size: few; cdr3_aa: CASSQAAGGLARVEQFF
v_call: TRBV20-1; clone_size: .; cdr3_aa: CSGDRGSDEQFF
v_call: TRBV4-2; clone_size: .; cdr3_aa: CASSQGDTGTDTQYF
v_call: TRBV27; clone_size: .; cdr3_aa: CASRFTGTSYEQYF
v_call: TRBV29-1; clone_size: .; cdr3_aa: CSVAGLARRGGSYNEQYF
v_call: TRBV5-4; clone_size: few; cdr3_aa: CASSARGGRSYNEQFF
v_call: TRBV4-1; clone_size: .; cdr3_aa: CASSQDPPGDQPQHF
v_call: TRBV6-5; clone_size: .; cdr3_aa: CASTDLAKNIQYF
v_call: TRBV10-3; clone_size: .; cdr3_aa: CAISVMSLADRSYEQYF
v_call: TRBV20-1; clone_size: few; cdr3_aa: CSAWRTGDSTDTQYF
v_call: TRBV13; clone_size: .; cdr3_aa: CASSLGSFQETQYF
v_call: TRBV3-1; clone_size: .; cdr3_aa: CANSRSGGEETQYF
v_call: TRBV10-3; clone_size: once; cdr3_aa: CAISVRDDEQFF
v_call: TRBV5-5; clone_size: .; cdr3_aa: CASSAGLQETQYF
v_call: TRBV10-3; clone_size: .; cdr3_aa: CAISEGGRAYEQYF
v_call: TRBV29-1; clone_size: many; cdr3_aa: CSAERENIQYF